Presented here are 24 T cell receptor beta chains from one specimen sequenced in a study of tissue T cells after allogeneic stem cell transplantation (dated by TCRdb to between 2021 and 2024). Interpreted using the paper, the time point label stands for: mouse harvest day 7 after allogeneic transplant. Each mouse graft, delivered by tail vein injection, combined 10^6 splenic CD5+ T cells with 10^7 T-cell-depleted bone marrow cells. Library construction relied on the immunoSEQ multiplex PCR assay. TCRdb took this table from immuneACCESS and kept in-frame rearrangements with V and J called. Such tables lack part of the clones; where checked against another copy, unresolved V genes explain under half of the gap, and the rest is unexplained. The sample yields several thousand clones; roughly 41% were counted once. The top ten clonotypes cover 7.4% of the sample. The sequenced sample was gut tissue. Source of these receptors: a female BALB/c mouse given C57BL/6 T cells with graft-versus-host disease after an allogeneic hematopoietic cell transplant.

As regards this clone: Mouse gene names and germline throughout. From the germline J gene comes the end of the CDR3, since the read stops 1 residue before it. The V and J genes are TRBV26 and TRBJ2-4; D is ambiguous. The V gene lost 4 bases and the J gene lost 2 bases, with 7 bases spanning the gap. Per germline, CDR1 KGHPV and CDR2 FQNQEV (reference sequence). The CDR3 totals 13 residues. The CDR3: CASSPLYQNTLYF. CDR3 DNA, as far as it was read: TGTGCCAGCAGTCCCCTGTATCAAAACACCTTGTAC.

Points on this clone: Genes and germline come from the mouse. The read comes to an end 1 residue before the CDR3 does, leaving the germline J gene to fill in the end. The V gene is TRBV3, the J gene TRBJ2-5; 12 positions agree with TRBD2. This CDR3 has 15 residues. The junction had 6 bases not matched to a gene; V was cut back by 5 bases and J by 6 bases. Germline V CDR1 and CDR2: SNHLY, FYNGKV (reference sequence). The part of the CDR3 DNA that was read is TGTGCCAGCAGCCCGGGACTGGGGGGAGGGGACACCCAGTAC. Protein product: CASSPGLGGGDTQY. The whole CDR3 reads CASSPGLGGGDTQYF.

A remark on this clone: Genes here carry mouse names. The CDR3 end lies 1 residue beyond the end of the read and is filled in from the germline J gene. V gene TRBV20 combines with J gene TRBJ2-5; weak D call: TRBD2 (6 bases). Trimming stripped 1 base from V and 0 bases from J, with 8 bases between. The germline V gene encodes CDR1 GFQATS and CDR2 STVNSAI. This CDR3 has 14 residues. CDR3 amino acids: CGARAWGNQDTQYF. The CDR3 bases that were read are TGTGGTGCTAGGGCCTGGGGTAACCAAGACACCCAGTAC.

Worth noting for this clone: Any gene name here is a mouse gene name. The CDR3 end is not reached by the read, which stops 1 residue before it; the germline J gene fills it in. The chain joins TRBV26 to TRBJ2-5, with a weak D call TRBD1 (6 bases). The CDR3 is made up of 13 amino acids. Germline V gives CDR1 KGHPV, CDR2 FQNQEV (reference sequence). The ends were cut back, 4 bases at V and 5 bases at J, with 10 bases in the middle. Partial CDR3 DNA: TGTGCCAGCAGTCCTCAGGGGCGAGACACCCAGTAC. Its protein product is CASSPQGRDTQY. The CDR3 as a whole reads CASSPQGRDTQYF.

With regard to this clone: The genes and germline here are from mouse. The read halts 1 residue ahead of the CDR3 end, with the missing end drawn from the germline J gene. The gene calls are TRBV19 and TRBJ1-2; 9 bases are a match to TRBD1. Trimming cost V 7 bases and J 2 bases; bases outside gene matches: 6. The CDR3 consists of 14 residues. The V gene's germline CDR1 is FNHDT and CDR2 SITEND (reference sequence). CDR3 sequence reads: CASPNGQGNSDYTF. The part of the CDR3 DNA that was read is TGTGCCAGCCCTAACGGACAGGGGAACTCCGACTACACC. The variable domain in full, with the rest retrieved from reference TRBV19 and TRBJ1-2, is GGIITQTPKFLIGQEGQKLTLKCQQNFNHDTMYWYRQDSGKGLRLIYYSITENDLQKGDLSEGYDASREKKSSFSLTVTSAQKNEMAVFLCASPNGQGNSDYTFGSGTRLLVI.

This clone has only a few counts. The listed genes are named as in mouse. Read data end 1 residue before the CDR3 end; the end is taken from the germline J gene. The chain uses TRBV15 and TRBJ2-7; tentatively, D is TRBD2 (6 bases). This CDR3 comprises 13 residues. Germline V gene data show CDR1 as SGHND and CDR2 as FRSKSL. V was clipped by 3 bases and J by 4 bases, with 10 bases between them. The covered CDR3 bases are TGTGCCAGCAGTTTTCTGGGGTCTTATGAACAGTAC. Translated: CASSFLGSYEQY. In full, the CDR3 is CASSFLGSYEQYF.

A remark on this clone: Gene and germline names: mouse. The read is 1 residue too short to cover the CDR3 end, so that end is filled in from the germline J gene. J is TRBJ2-5 and V is TRBV1; possibly TRBD2 for D (5 bases). This CDR3 is built from 17 residues. Trimming took off 2 bases at V and 1 base at J, with 16 bases between the two ends. Looked up from germline, CDR1 is NSQYPW and CDR2 is LRSPGD (reference sequence). CDR3 DNA (partial): TGCACCTGCAGTGCAAGATCAGGCTGGGTCCACCAAGACACCCAGTAC. Amino acid sequence: CTCSARSGWVHQDTQY. The CDR3 as a whole reads CTCSARSGWVHQDTQYF.

A word on this clone: The gene names here belong to mouse. The read terminates 1 residue ahead of where the CDR3 ends, so the germline J gene completes it. The chain couples TRBV12-1 to TRBJ2-1; 8 nucleotides agree with TRBD2. The CDR3 is 14 amino acids. Trimming at V came to 2 bases and at J to 5 bases, leaving 4 bases not matched to a gene. CDR1 and CDR2 from the germline V gene are SGHSN and HYEKVE. The CDR3 loop reads CASSPLGVHAEQFF. The sequenced part of the CDR3 DNA is TGTGCCAGCTCTCCACTGGGGGTCCATGCTGAGCAGTTC.

With respect to this clone: Gene names and germline refer to mouse. The read ends 1 residue early relative to the CDR3; the germline J gene fills the gap. J is TRBJ2-5 and V is TRBV3; tentative D call: TRBD2 (5 bases). Germline-derived CDR1 and CDR2 are SNHLY and FYNGKV (reference sequence). V lost 3 bases to trimming and J lost 1 base, with 8 bases between them. The CDR3 has 14 residues. The sequenced part of the CDR3 DNA is TGTGCCAGCAGCTTTGGACTATACCAAGACACCCAGTAC. It codes for CASSFGLYQDTQY. The whole CDR3 protein is CASSFGLYQDTQYF.

For this clone: The gene names here belong to mouse. The covered CDR3 bases are TGTGCCAGCAGTCTAAGGACAGGGACAGAAGTCTTC. It specifies CASSLRTGTEVF. The entire CDR3 protein reads CASSLRTGTEVFF. The V and J genes are TRBV26 and TRBJ1-1; 8 bases map to TRBD1. The read halts 1 residue ahead of the CDR3 end, with the missing end drawn from the germline J gene. The CDR3 runs to 13 residues. Unmatched junction bases numbered 2, after V lost 3 bases and J lost 5 bases. Germline CDR1 and CDR2: KGHPV and FQNQEV (reference sequence). Using reference TRBV26 and TRBJ1-1 for the parts outside the CDR3, the full variable domain is NSKVIQTPRYLVKGQGQKAKMRCIPEKGHPVVFWYQQNKNNEFKFLINFQNQEVLQQIDMTEKRFSAECPSNSPCSLEIQSSEAGDSALYLCASSLRTGTEVFFGKGTRLTVV.

Points on this clone: The germline gene is not matched at one end of the junction; a read error may be the cause. The gene symbols are mouse symbols. The read is 1 residue too short to cover the CDR3 end, so that end is filled in from the germline J gene. J is TRBJ1-4 and V is TRBV12-2, with D possibly being TRBD1 (6 bases). This CDR3 has 16 residues. Looked up from germline, CDR1 is SGHLS and CDR2 is HYDKME. The CDR3 bases that were read are TGTGCCAGCTCCCCGGACAGAGAGATTTCCAACGAAAAATTATTT. Amino acid sequence: CASSPDREISNEKLF. The entire CDR3 reads CASSPDREISNEKLFF.

Relative to its sample, this clone is large. Gene names are mouse gene names. The sequenced part of the CDR3 DNA is TGTGCCAGCAGAATTTCTGGAAATACGCTCTAT. This encodes CASRISGNTLY. The CDR3, in full, reads CASRISGNTLYF. This chain uses TRBV13-2 with TRBJ1-3; D ambiguous. From the germline J gene comes the end of the CDR3, since the read stops 1 residue before it. The germline V gene encodes CDR1 NNHNN and CDR2 SYGAGS (reference sequence). Trimming pared 7 bases from V and 0 bases from J, leaving 5 bases between. The CDR3 totals 12 residues.

Concerning this clone itself: Any gene name here is a mouse gene name. The read ends 1 residue early relative to the CDR3; the germline J gene fills the gap. The J gene is TRBJ1-1, the V gene TRBV26, with 8 bases aligning to TRBD1. V lost 4 bases, J lost 8 bases, and 6 bases stayed unmatched. The length of the CDR3 is 13 residues. Per the germline V gene, CDR1 is KGHPV and CDR2 is FQNQEV (reference sequence). The CDR3 loop is CASSPGGWREVFF. Incomplete CDR3 DNA: TGTGCCAGCAGTCCAGGGGGCTGGAGGGAAGTCTTC.

This clone occurred a few times. Mouse gene names apply. The read ends 1 residue early relative to the CDR3; the germline J gene fills the gap. The sample carries other DNA sequences with the same CDR3. The chain recombines TRBV26 with TRBJ1-4, with TRBD1 matching 10 bases. Trimming took 4 bases from V and 5 from J; bases not matched to a gene: 4. CDR1 and CDR2 (germline): KGHPV, FQNQEV (reference sequence). This CDR3 comprises 15 residues. The sequenced CDR3 bases are TGTGCCAGCAGTCCTCCGGGACAGGGGAACGAAAGATTATTT. Translating it yields CASSPPGQGNERLF. The CDR3 in its entirety is CASSPPGQGNERLFF.

A word on this clone: The germline and genes are mouse ones. From the germline J gene comes the end of the CDR3, since the read stops 1 residue before it. The V and J genes are TRBV3 and TRBJ1-4; 8 bases map to TRBD1. V shed 3 bases, J shed 7 bases, and the junction held 7 bases outside the gene matches. From germline, CDR1 is SNHLY and CDR2 FYNGKV (reference sequence). The CDR3 is made up of 15 amino acids. The CDR3 region is CASSFDRGGGERLFF. The covered CDR3 bases are TGTGCCAGCAGCTTCGACAGGGGAGGAGGCGAAAGATTATTT. Full variable domain (missing parts from reference TRBV3 and TRBJ1-4): GPKVLQIPSHQIIDMGQMVTLNCDPVSNHLYFYWYKQILGQQMEFLVNFYNGKVMEKSKLFKDQFSVERPDGSYFTLKIQPTALEDSAVYFCASSFDRGGGERLFFGHGTKLSVL.

For this clone: The genes are named according to mouse. The missing CDR3 end, 1 residue past where the read stops, is filled in from the germline J gene. This chain uses TRBV23 with TRBJ1-4; the D call of TRBD1 is as the table states it, not checked on the DNA. The CDR3 is 15 amino acids. Germline V gene data show CDR1 as KGHTA and CDR2 as FQNQQP. The CDR3 spells CSSSQTGTGNERLFF. The covered CDR3 bases are TGCTCCAGCAGTCAAACCGGGACAGGGAACGAAAGATTATTT.

By sample share, this clone is medium-sized (0.01 to 0.1%). Gene names and germline refer to mouse. The read finishes 1 residue shy of the CDR3 end, and the germline J gene is used to complete it. The gene calls are TRBV13-2 and TRBJ2-7; 8 nucleotides match TRBD2. The V and J ends lost 0 bases and 6 bases, in that order; junction bases with no gene match: 2. The germline V gene has CDR1 NNHNN and CDR2 SYGAGS (reference sequence). The CDR3 covers 13 residues. Here the CDR3 reads CASGDAWGVEQYF. The CDR3 bases that were read are TGTGCCAGCGGTGATGCCTGGGGGGTTGAACAGTAC.

Regarding this clone: Genes and germline come from the mouse. CDR3 loop: CASSLGVRGDTQYF. The CDR3 DNA, read in part, is TGTGCAAGCAGCTTAGGTGTCAGAGGAGACACCCAGTAC. V usage is TRBV16 and J usage is TRBJ2-5; no clear D gene. The CDR3 end is not reached by the read, which stops 1 residue before it; the germline J gene fills it in. This CDR3 is 14 amino acids long. Trimming left V 1 base short and J 5 bases short, with 10 bases between. Germline CDR1 reads SGHSA; CDR2 reads FRNQAP.

This clone is medium-sized by share. The listed genes are named as in mouse. The CDR3 end is not reached by the read, which stops 1 residue before it; the germline J gene fills it in. The V and J genes are TRBV16 and TRBJ2-7; 9 nucleotides agree with TRBD2. This CDR3 spans 12 amino acids. Germline CDR1 and CDR2: SGHSA and FRNQAP. With V trimmed by 5 bases and J by 6 bases, 2 bases remained unmatched. The covered CDR3 bases are TGTGCAAGCAGCAACTGGGGGGCTGAACAGTAC. It specifies CASSNWGAEQY. The CDR3 in full is CASSNWGAEQYF.

With respect to this clone: The germline and genes are mouse ones. With the read ending 1 residue before the CDR3 end, the germline J gene is used to fill in that end. At the DNA level, this CDR3 is encoded by other sequences in the same sample as well. The chain is built from TRBV3 and TRBJ1-3; D remains unclear. CDR1 and CDR2 from the germline V gene are SNHLY and FYNGKV (reference sequence). V lost 4 bases and J lost 0, with 7 bases in between. The CDR3 totals 14 residues. The CDR3 bases that were read are TGTGCCAGCAGCTCTCAGAATTCTGGAAATACGCTCTAT. It is translated as CASSSQNSGNTLY. The whole CDR3 is CASSSQNSGNTLYF.

By share, this clone ranks as medium-sized (0.01 to 0.1%). These gene names are mouse names. The read halts 1 residue ahead of the CDR3 end, with the missing end drawn from the germline J gene. The chain couples TRBV16 to TRBJ2-4; 9 bases agree with TRBD2. Germline lookup yields CDR1 SGHSA and CDR2 FRNQAP. V was clipped by 3 bases and J by 0 bases; unmatched bases: 4. The CDR3 consists of 16 residues. CDR3 bases read: TGTGCAAGCAGCTTTGACTGGGGGTCTAGTCAAAACACCTTGTAC. This translates into CASSFDWGSSQNTLY. In full, the CDR3 is CASSFDWGSSQNTLYF. Drawing the rest from reference TRBV16 and TRBJ2-4, the complete variable domain is NAGVIQTPRHKVTGKGQEATLWCEPISGHSAVFWYRQTIVQGLEFLTYFRNQAPIDDSGMPKERFSAQMPNQSHSTLKIQSTQPQDSAVYLCASSFDWGSSQNTLYFGAGTRLSVL.

A note on this clone: The germline and genes are mouse ones. Read data end 1 residue before the CDR3 end; the end is taken from the germline J gene. This same CDR3 is encoded by further DNA sequences in the sample. The V call is TRBV26, the J call TRBJ2-7; D is tentatively TRBD1 or TRBD2 (6 bases each). CDR1 and CDR2 (germline): KGHPV, FQNQEV (reference sequence). V was cut by 2 bases and J by 7 bases, with 12 bases left in between. CDR3 length equals 13 residues. The sequenced CDR3 bases are TGTGCCAGCAGTCTGCCGGGGGCGGGGGAACAGTAC. Protein product: CASSLPGAGEQY. The CDR3, in full, reads CASSLPGAGEQYF.

This clone came up a few times. Mouse names are used for the genes. The read is 1 residue too short to cover the CDR3 end, so that end is filled in from the germline J gene. The V call is TRBV3, the J call TRBJ2-1, with D hard to call. Trimming took off 1 base at V and 7 bases at J, with 8 bases between the two ends. The germline gives CDR1 SNHLY, CDR2 FYNGKV (reference sequence). The CDR3 totals 13 residues. Partial CDR3 DNA: TGTGCCAGCAGCTTAGACTCGGGGGCTGAGCAGTTC. Translating it yields CASSLDSGAEQF. The full CDR3 is CASSLDSGAEQFF. Together with reference TRBV3 and TRBJ2-1, the CDR3 gives the full variable domain: GPKVLQIPSHQIIDMGQMVTLNCDPVSNHLYFYWYKQILGQQMEFLVNFYNGKVMEKSKLFKDQFSVERPDGSYFTLKIQPTALEDSAVYFCASSLDSGAEQFFGPGTRLTVL.

Worth noting for this clone: Gene labels here are mouse ones. The read stops 1 residue short of the end of the CDR3; the missing end is completed from the germline J gene. The V gene is TRBV15, the J gene TRBJ2-1, with TRBD2 identical over 8 bases. CDR1 and CDR2 (germline): SGHND, FRSKSL. V lost 6 bases to trimming and J lost 0 bases; unmatched junction nucleotides: 1. The CDR3 length is 14 residues. Partial CDR3 DNA: TGTGCCAGCAGACTGGGGGTTAACTATGCTGAGCAGTTC. Translated, it gives CASRLGVNYAEQF. The CDR3 reads in full as CASRLGVNYAEQFF.